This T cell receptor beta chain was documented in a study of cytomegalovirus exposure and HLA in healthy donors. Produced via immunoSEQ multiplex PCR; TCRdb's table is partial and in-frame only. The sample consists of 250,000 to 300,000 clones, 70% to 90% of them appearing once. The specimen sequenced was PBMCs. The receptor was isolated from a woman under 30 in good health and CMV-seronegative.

CDR3 residues: CAWSVPGTLTGELFF. In DNA form, the CDR3 reads TGTGCCTGGAGTGTACCCGGGACACTGACCGGGGAGCTGTTTTTT. The chain couples TRBV30 to TRBJ2-2, with TRBD1 as a possible D gene (6 bases). CDR3 length equals 15 residues. CDR1 and CDR2 from the germline V gene are GTSNPN and SVGIG (reference sequence). V was cut by 0 bases and J by 5 bases, with 13 bases left in between.